The sequence of this T cell receptor beta chain was determined in a study of T cells expressing NK-cell markers. General study points: The leading position in the CD3+CD56-NKG2C+ fraction of a handful of donors also went to these clonotypes.

TCRdb reprocessed the 5' RACE reads and stores each CDR3 protein as one record, lacking DNA. The repertoire table contains some 410,000 distinct CDR3 sequences. To note about this clonotype: Its target is unknown.

Germline lookup yields CDR1 MNHEY and CDR2 SMNVEV (reference sequence). The CDR3 is 15 amino acids. This TCR came from a woman between 18 and 69 years old in good health. This chain joins TRBV27 and TRBJ1-2. The sequencing input was blood T cells: a sorted CD56 or NKG2C T cell subset, CD4+ or CD8+ T cells, or bulk PBMC T cells (not recorded which). The CDR3 loop is CASSPTQTTNYGYTF.